A single sample gave rise to the 9 T cell receptor beta chains below, sequenced in a study of T-cell memory formation after mild COVID-19. MiXCR, applied by TCRdb to the 5' RACE reads, yields one record per CDR3 protein. The table includes more than 250,000 distinct CDR3 sequences, about a sixth detected once. Sequenced input: PBMCs or a T cell subset sorted from them (not recorded which). Source of these receptors: a man younger than 35 who had mild COVID-19 (a few samples of this study predate the infection). Cell type and time point are not known.

The chain has TRBV7-2 and TRBJ1-1; 8 positions agree with TRBD1. CDR1 and CDR2 from the germline V gene are SGHTA and FQGNSA. The CDR3 spans 14 residues. The junction had 7 bases not matched to a gene; V was cut back by 5 bases and J by 5 bases. The CDR3 spells CASSETGGGTEAFF. CDR3 bases: TGTGCCAGCAGCGAAACAGGGGGAGGAACTGAAGCTTTCTTT.

For this clonotype: The junction shows a germline mismatch at one end, possibly a read error. The rearrangement uses TRBV6-2 or TRBV6-3 and TRBJ1-5, with D unresolved. CDR3 length equals 14 residues. Germline V gives CDR1 MNHEY, CDR2 SVGEGT. CDR3 sequence: CASPDAAPHQPKHF. As DNA, the CDR3 is TGTGCCAGCCCGGATGCGGCCCCCCATCAGCCCAAGCATTTT.

This clonotype showed up just a few times. The CDR3 region is CASSYSRTDREPQHF. CDR3 DNA sequence: TGTGCCAGCAGTTACTCGCGGACAGATCGGGAGCCCCAGCATTTT. This chain joins TRBV6-2 or TRBV6-3 and TRBJ1-5; TRBD1 is a possible D gene (6 bases). Trimming removed 0 bases from V and 8 bases from J, with 14 bases in between. The germline V gene encodes CDR1 MNHEY and CDR2 SVGEGT. The CDR3 runs 15 residues.

This clonotype has just a few counts. A much larger clone differs from this one at a single base, so this may be a read error. V and J are TRBV6-2 or TRBV6-3 and TRBJ1-5; no clear D gene. The germline V and J ends were trimmed by 2 bases and 0 bases, with 5 bases remaining between them. The germline CDR1 and CDR2 sequences are MNHEY and SVGEGT. The CDR3 runs 14 residues. The CDR3 here is CASSYTDSNQPQHF. In nucleotides, the CDR3 is TGTGCCAGCAGTTACACGGATAGCAATCAGCCCCAGCATTTT.

This chain connects TRBV6-2 or TRBV6-3 to TRBJ2-3, with 10 bases lining up with TRBD1. Germline V CDR1 and CDR2: MNHEY, SVGEGT. This CDR3 is 15 amino acids long. The V segment lost 7 bases and the J segment 2 bases; nucleotides outside the gene matches: 6. The CDR3, as DNA: TGTGCCAGCATTCCCGGGACAGGGGTCACAGATACGCAGTATTTT. Its protein is CASIPGTGVTDTQYF.

The J gene is TRBJ1-2, the V gene TRBV4-3, with no clear D. Germline values: CDR1 LGHNA, CDR2 YSLEER. V was cut by 2 bases and J by 3 bases, with 7 bases left in between. The CDR3 contains 13 residues. CDR3 in DNA: TGCGCCAGCAGCCAAATTACAGACTATGGCTACACCTTC. This gives the protein CASSQITDYGYTF.

Ten or more counts support this clonotype. V gene TRBV18 combines with J gene TRBJ2-1; tentatively, D is TRBD2 (6 bases). CDR1 and CDR2 (germline): KGHSH, LQKENI. Trimming took off 5 bases at V and 9 bases at J, with 17 bases between the two ends. The CDR3 totals 14 residues. The CDR3, as DNA: TGTGCCAGCTCAGTGGGACTCGCCGGAGGTGAGCAGTTCTTC. Translating it yields CASSVGLAGGEQFF. Full variable domain (rest looked up from reference TRBV18 and TRBJ2-1): NAGVMQNPRHLVRRRGQEARLRCSPMKGHSHVYWYRQLPEEGLKFMVYLQKENIIDESGMPKERFSAEFPKEGPSILRIQQVVRGDSAAYFCASSVGLAGGEQFFGPGTRLTVL.

The chain recombines TRBV6-1 with TRBJ1-2; a possible D gene is TRBD1 (6 bases). The CDR3 has 14 residues. V gave up 3 bases and J gave up 8 bases, with 16 bases separating them. The germline CDR1 and CDR2 sequences are MNHNS and SASEGT. CDR3 sequence reads: CASSEGRGQVGYTF. In DNA form, the CDR3 reads TGTGCCAGCAGTGAGGGCAGGGGTCAAGTGGGCTACACCTTC.

The chain combines TRBV18 with TRBJ1-5; D remains ambiguous. Per germline, CDR1 KGHSH and CDR2 LQKENI. This CDR3 comprises 13 residues. V was pared by 3 bases and J by 1 base, with 4 bases between. As DNA, the CDR3 is TGTGCCAGCTCACCTAAGAGCAATCAGCCCCAGCATTTT. Its protein product is CASSPKSNQPQHF.